Listed below are T cell receptor beta chains from one sample, sequenced in a study of cytomegalovirus exposure and HLA in healthy donors. Using immunoSEQ multiplex PCR, the repertoire was profiled, and TCRdb retains in-frame clones only, with some absent. The sample table sets out around 64,000 clones. Material: PBMCs. These receptors were taken from a female donor in good health and CMV-seropositive. CDR3s include the opening cysteine and the closing phenylalanine or tryptophan. Fields, in order: J gene, V gene, clone size, D gene, CDR3 DNA, CDR3 protein. A D gene is named only where the DNA matches it firmly. Clone size is not always given. Where it is, it says once, few, many or a class for expanded clones.

J: TRBJ1-2; V: TRBV18; size: .; D: .; DNA: TGTGCCAGCTCACCCGCCCAGGGGTCTAACTATGGCTACACCTTC; CDR3: CASSPAQGSNYGYTF
J: TRBJ1-1; V: TRBV28; size: .; D: TRBD1; DNA: TGTGCCAGCAGGCGGACAGGGGAAGCTTTCTTT; CDR3: CASRRTGEAFF
J: TRBJ1-2; V: TRBV4-3; size: .; D: .; DNA: TGCGCCAGCAGCCAAGAGGTCGAGGGCTTTGGTGGCTACACCTTC; CDR3: CASSQEVEGFGGYTF
J: TRBJ2-1; V: TRBV29-1; size: .; D: TRBD2; DNA: TGCAGCGTTGTTCTGGCGGGGGGGCCGTTTGAGCAGTTCTTC; CDR3: CSVVLAGGPFEQFF
J: TRBJ2-3; V: TRBV18; size: .; D: TRBD2; DNA: TGTGCCAGCTCACCACCGGGCCTAGCGGGGGGCACAGATACGCAGTATTTT; CDR3: CASSPPGLAGGTDTQYF
J: TRBJ2-7; V: TRBV25-1; size: .; D: TRBD1; DNA: TGTGCCAGCAGTGCACAGGGGTACGAGCAGTACTTC; CDR3: CASSAQGYEQYF
J: TRBJ2-5; V: TRBV30; size: .; D: TRBD2; DNA: TGTGCCTGGGTAGCGGGGGGGGTTTCGGAGACCCAGTACTTC; CDR3: CAWVAGGVSETQYF
J: TRBJ1-5; V: TRBV30; size: .; D: .; DNA: TGTGCCTGGAGTGTTGGGTTGTCGAGAGGGCTTAGCAATCAGCCCCAGCATTTT; CDR3: CAWSVGLSRGLSNQPQHF
J: TRBJ2-3; V: TRBV11-2; size: .; D: TRBD2; DNA: TGTGCCAGCAGCTACCTTTTAGCGGGGGGGCCGGGAGATACGCAGTATTTT; CDR3: CASSYLLAGGPGDTQYF
J: TRBJ1-6; V: TRBV13; size: .; D: .; DNA: TGTGCCAGCAGCCTTCAAAAGCTACGCCCTTATAATTCACCCCTCCACTTT; CDR3: CASSLQKLRPYNSPLHF
J: TRBJ2-7; V: TRBV4-2; size: .; D: TRBD2; DNA: TGTGCCAGCAGCCAAGGTGGACTAGCGTCCTCCTACGAGCAGTACTTC; CDR3: CASSQGGLASSYEQYF
J: TRBJ2-2; V: TRBV5-1; size: .; D: .; DNA: TGCGCCAGCAGCAATGGACAGAACACCGGGGAGCTGTTTTTT; CDR3: CASSNGQNTGELFF
J: TRBJ1-4; V: TRBV2; size: medium-sized; D: TRBD1; DNA: TGTGCCAGCAGCCCGGGACAGTTGAATGAAAAACTGTTTTTT; CDR3: CASSPGQLNEKLFF
J: TRBJ2-1; V: TRBV7-3; size: .; D: TRBD2; DNA: TGTGCCAGCAGCTTAGGGCTAGCGGGAGGTAGTGAGCAGTTCTTC; CDR3: CASSLGLAGGSEQFF
J: TRBJ1-5; V: TRBV4-1; size: .; D: .; DNA: TGCGCCAGCAGCCAAGGTCCGAGCGTAAATCAGCCCCAGCATTTT; CDR3: CASSQGPSVNQPQHF
J: TRBJ2-1; V: TRBV4-1; size: .; D: .; DNA: TGCGCCAGCAGCCAAGTTGGATCCTCGGGGGGCACCGATGAGCAGTTCTTC; CDR3: CASSQVGSSGGTDEQFF
J: TRBJ2-6; V: TRBV4-2; size: .; D: .; DNA: TGTGCCAGCAGCCACGACACTGGGGCCAACGTCCTGACTTTC; CDR3: CASSHDTGANVLTF
J: TRBJ2-1; V: TRBV18; size: .; D: TRBD1; DNA: TGTGCCAGCTCTCGCGGACAGGGGAGCTACAATGAGCAGTTCTTC; CDR3: CASSRGQGSYNEQFF
J: TRBJ2-5; V: TRBV6-6; size: .; D: TRBD2; DNA: TGTGCCAGCCGGGGGGACCAAGAGACCCAGTACTTC; CDR3: CASRGDQETQYF
J: TRBJ2-7; V: TRBV23-1; size: .; D: .; DNA: TGCGCCAGCAGTCAATCAGGTCCGGGAAAGGGGGACTACGAGCAGTACTTC; CDR3: CASSQSGPGKGDYEQYF
J: TRBJ1-2; V: TRBV5-1; size: .; D: .; DNA: TGCGCCAGCGGGTTCGGGGAGAATGGCTACACCTTC; CDR3: CASGFGENGYTF
J: TRBJ2-3; V: TRBV6-1; size: .; D: .; DNA: TGTGCCAGCAGTGAAGAGCGGTGGGGTACGCAGTATTTT; CDR3: CASSEERWGTQYF
J: TRBJ1-1; V: TRBV5-4; size: .; D: .; DNA: TGTGCCAGCAGCTATCCGGGAGCGGAAGCTTTCTTT; CDR3: CASSYPGAEAFF
J: TRBJ2-7; V: TRBV4-1; size: .; D: TRBD2; DNA: TGCGCCAGCAGCCAAGAGGTGGGAGGGATTCGTTACGAGCAGTACTTC; CDR3: CASSQEVGGIRYEQYF
J: TRBJ2-6; V: TRBV27; size: .; D: .; DNA: TGTGCCAGCAGTTTTTACGGGATTCAGTACTCTGGGGCCAACGTCCTGACTTTC; CDR3: CASSFYGIQYSGANVLTF
J: TRBJ1-2; V: TRBV30; size: .; D: .; DNA: TGTGCCTGGAGTGTACCCCGGGGGAATGGTGGCTACACCTTC; CDR3: CAWSVPRGNGGYTF
J: TRBJ2-7; V: TRBV18; size: .; D: TRBD2; DNA: TGTGCCAGCTCACGGGGGACTATAGCCTACGAGCAGTACTTC; CDR3: CASSRGTIAYEQYF
J: TRBJ2-7; V: TRBV11-2; size: .; D: TRBD2; DNA: TGTGCCAGCAGCTTTGCACGCACTAGCGGAAACTACGAGCAGTACTTC; CDR3: CASSFARTSGNYEQYF
J: TRBJ2-5; V: TRBV18; size: .; D: TRBD1; DNA: TGTGCCAGCTCACCCGGGGACAGAGAGACCCAGTACTTC; CDR3: CASSPGDRETQYF
J: TRBJ2-1; V: TRBV28; size: .; D: TRBD1; DNA: TGTGCCAGCAGTTATGTCGCAGGGGGTTACAATGAGCAGTTCTTC; CDR3: CASSYVAGGYNEQFF
J: TRBJ1-1; V: TRBV18; size: .; D: .; DNA: TGTGCCAGCTCACCACCGGCGGGGAGGAACACTGAAGCTTTCTTT; CDR3: CASSPPAGRNTEAFF
J: TRBJ1-1; V: TRBV28; size: .; D: TRBD1; DNA: TGTGCCAGCGCTACAGGGGCTGAAGCTTTCTTT; CDR3: CASATGAEAFF
J: TRBJ1-1; V: TRBV9; size: .; D: .; DNA: TGTGCCAGCAGCGTTATGGGAGACACTGAAGCTTTCTTT; CDR3: CASSVMGDTEAFF
J: TRBJ2-1; V: TRBV6-5; size: .; D: TRBD1; DNA: TGTGCCAGCAAACCGGGACAGGCCGACAATGAGCAGTTCTTC; CDR3: CASKPGQADNEQFF
J: TRBJ1-1; V: TRBV30; size: .; D: .; DNA: TGTGCCTGGAGTCCCGTCGGGGTCGGAGCTTTCTTT; CDR3: CAWSPVGVGAFF
J: TRBJ2-1; V: TRBV6-5; size: .; D: TRBD2; DNA: TGTGCCAGCAGTCCTTTAGCGGGAGTAAACAGTGAGCAGTTCTTC; CDR3: CASSPLAGVNSEQFF
J: TRBJ1-1; V: TRBV2; size: .; D: .; DNA: TGTGCCAGCAGTATTATAGCCCTTGAAGCTTTCTTT; CDR3: CASSIIALEAFF
J: TRBJ2-1; V: TRBV11-2; size: .; D: .; DNA: TGTGCCAGCAGCCTTAGCGGCTCCGAAAGGAATGAGCAGTTCTTC; CDR3: CASSLSGSERNEQFF
J: TRBJ2-5; V: TRBV15; size: .; D: .; DNA: TGTGCCACCAGAGTGGCTGTCCAAGAGACCCAGTACTTC; CDR3: CATRVAVQETQYF
J: TRBJ2-1; V: TRBV4-1; size: .; D: .; DNA: TGCGCCAGCAGCCACCCGAGGACGGGAAGCTCCGACAATGAGCAGTTCTTC; CDR3: CASSHPRTGSSDNEQFF
J: TRBJ2-3; V: TRBV2; size: .; D: TRBD2; DNA: TGTGCCAGCAGGGGGCCCCGGCTAGCGGGGGATAGCACAGATACGCAGTATTTT; CDR3: CASRGPRLAGDSTDTQYF
J: TRBJ1-1; V: TRBV7-3; size: .; D: TRBD1; DNA: TGTGCCAGCAGCTCGGGACAGTCTTCTGAAGCTTTCTTT; CDR3: CASSSGQSSEAFF
J: TRBJ2-1; V: TRBV5-1; size: .; D: TRBD1; DNA: TGCGCCAGCCGTACCGGGACAGGGGTGGATGAGCAGTTCTTC; CDR3: CASRTGTGVDEQFF
J: TRBJ1-2; V: TRBV19; size: .; D: .; DNA: TGTGCCAGTAGTATATCGACAGGAGACTATGGCTACACCTTC; CDR3: CASSISTGDYGYTF
J: TRBJ2-3; V: TRBV7-9; size: .; D: TRBD1; DNA: TGTGCCAGCAGCTTCGGACAGGGGGTGGATACGCAGTATTTT; CDR3: CASSFGQGVDTQYF
J: TRBJ2-1; V: TRBV4-1; size: .; D: TRBD2; DNA: TGCGCCAGCAGCCCTCACGGGACTAGCGAACCTTCCTCCTACAATGAGCAGTTCTTC; CDR3: CASSPHGTSEPSSYNEQFF
J: TRBJ2-1; V: TRBV5-1; size: .; D: .; DNA: TGCGCCAGCAGCTTGAGTGCAGGGCCCTACAATGAGCAGTTCTTC; CDR3: CASSLSAGPYNEQFF
J: TRBJ2-1; V: TRBV7-3; size: .; D: TRBD1; DNA: TGTGCCAGCAGCCAGCCGGTGGGGACAGGGGGCAGCGGTGAGCAGTTCTTC; CDR3: CASSQPVGTGGSGEQFF
J: TRBJ2-1; V: TRBV6-4; size: .; D: .; DNA: TGTGCCAGCAGTGTAGGGGAACGCAATGAGCAGTTCTTC; CDR3: CASSVGERNEQFF
J: TRBJ2-1; V: TRBV19; size: .; D: TRBD2; DNA: TGTGCCAGTAGTATAGATCAGGGACTAGCGGATGAGCAGTTCTTC; CDR3: CASSIDQGLADEQFF
J: TRBJ2-3; V: TRBV4-1; size: .; D: .; DNA: TGCGCCAGCAGCCAGGCCCCGGGTGAGGCGAGAGACACAGATACGCAGTATTTT; CDR3: CASSQAPGEARDTDTQYF
J: TRBJ2-5; V: TRBV20-1; size: .; D: .; DNA: TGCAGTGAGACTAGGGACGAGACCCAGTACTTC; CDR3: CSETRDETQYF
J: TRBJ1-2; V: TRBV18; size: .; D: TRBD1; DNA: TGTGCCAGCTCACCCCGGGGACAGTCGCCAGCTAACTATGGCTACACCTTC; CDR3: CASSPRGQSPANYGYTF
J: TRBJ2-2; V: TRBV5-1; size: .; D: .; DNA: TGCGCCAGCAGCTCAATGGTCGTCTATTCGAACACCGGGGAGCTGTTTTTT; CDR3: CASSSMVVYSNTGELFF
J: TRBJ1-5; V: TRBV29-1; size: .; D: .; DNA: TGCAGCGTCGCCGGGAACTTTAATCAGCCCCAGCATTTT; CDR3: CSVAGNFNQPQHF
J: TRBJ2-7; V: TRBV2; size: .; D: .; DNA: TGTGCCAGCATCGCTAGCTCCTCCTACGAGCAGTACTTC; CDR3: CASIASSSYEQYF
J: TRBJ1-1; V: TRBV30; size: .; D: .; DNA: TGTGCCTGGAGTGTAATAGGCCAGGACTCCACTGAAGCTTTCTTT; CDR3: CAWSVIGQDSTEAFF
J: TRBJ2-1; V: TRBV5-1; size: .; D: TRBD2; DNA: TGCGCCAGCAGCCCAAAGGGACTAGCGGGAGAGGGCTCCTACAATGAGCAGTTCTTC; CDR3: CASSPKGLAGEGSYNEQFF
J: TRBJ2-7; V: TRBV5-1; size: .; D: TRBD2; DNA: TGCGCCAGCAGCTCAGCATGGCGGGAGCCCAACTACGAGCAGTACTTC; CDR3: CASSSAWREPNYEQYF
J: TRBJ2-7; V: TRBV18; size: .; D: TRBD1; DNA: TGTGCCAGCTCACCACCTACGGACAGGGGCGAGCAGTACTTC; CDR3: CASSPPTDRGEQYF